The rows below give T cell receptor beta chains drawn from one sample of a study of cytomegalovirus exposure and HLA in healthy donors. Sequenced by immunoSEQ multiplex PCR; TCRdb stores in-frame clones only, minus some. This table has some 140,000 clones, 70% to 85% appearing once. Sequencing was done on a sample of PBMCs. The origin of the receptors is a man aged 35 to 55 in good health and CMV-seropositive. Each CDR3 is given with its conserved first and last residue. Each record gives: clone size, J gene, D gene, V gene, CDR3 DNA, CDR3 protein. A D gene is named only where the DNA matches it firmly. Clone size appears in some rows only: once, few, many, or a class for an expanded clone.

-	TRBJ2-1	TRBD2	TRBV30	TGTGCCTGGAGCCTACCGCTAGCGGGAGTAGACAATGAGCAGTTCTTC	CAWSLPLAGVDNEQFF
-	TRBJ2-7	TRBD2	TRBV10-3	TGTGCCATCAGTGAGAATCCGGGGACTAGCGGTGAACCCTACGAGCAGTACTTC	CAISENPGTSGEPYEQYF
-	TRBJ2-3	TRBD1	TRBV4-2	TGTGCCAGCAGCCAAGCCAGACAGGGGGGGACAGATACGCAGTATTTT	CASSQARQGGTDTQYF
-	TRBJ2-5	-	TRBV19	TGTGCCAGTATGGAGGGGGAGACCCAGTACTTC	CASMEGETQYF
-	TRBJ2-7	-	TRBV28	TGTGCCAGCTCTAGAGTCTCGTACGAGCAGTACTTC	CASSRVSYEQYF
-	TRBJ2-1	-	TRBV4-2	TGTGCCAGCAGCCAAGAGAGGTACGAGCAGTTCTTC	CASSQERYEQFF
-	TRBJ2-2	-	TRBV5-5	TGTGCCAGCAGCTTGGGACTAGCGAACACCGGGGAGCTGTTTTTT	CASSLGLANTGELFF
-	TRBJ2-7	TRBD1	TRBV19	TGTGCCAGTAGCAATCCGGGACAGGGAACCTACGAGCAGTACTTC	CASSNPGQGTYEQYF
once	TRBJ2-3	-	TRBV27	TGTGCCAGCAGTTTAACGGGAAGCACAGATACGCAGTATTTT	CASSLTGSTDTQYF
few	TRBJ2-1	-	TRBV11-2	TGTGCCAGCAGCTTACGGGTTAGGAGTGCGGAGCAGTTCTTC	CASSLRVRSAEQFF
-	TRBJ2-7	TRBD2	TRBV4-1	TGCGCCAGCAGCCAAGTTCCCCTAGGGACTAGTCACTTCTACGAGCAGTACTTC	CASSQVPLGTSHFYEQYF
-	TRBJ2-7	-	TRBV4-1	TGCGCCAGCAGCCGGGCACCCGGAGGGAGCTCCTACGAGCAGTACTTC	CASSRAPGGSSYEQYF